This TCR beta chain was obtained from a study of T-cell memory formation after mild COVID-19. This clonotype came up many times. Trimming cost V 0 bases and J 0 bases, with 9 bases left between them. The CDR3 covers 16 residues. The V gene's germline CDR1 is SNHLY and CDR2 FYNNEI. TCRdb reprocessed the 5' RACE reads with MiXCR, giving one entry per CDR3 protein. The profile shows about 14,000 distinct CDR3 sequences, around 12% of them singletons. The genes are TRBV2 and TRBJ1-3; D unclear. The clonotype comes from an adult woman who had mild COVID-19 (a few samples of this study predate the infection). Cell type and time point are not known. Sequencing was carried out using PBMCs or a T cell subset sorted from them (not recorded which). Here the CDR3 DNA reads TGTGCCAGCAGTGAAGCGGAGGCCTTCTCTGGAAACACCATATATTTT. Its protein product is CASSEAEAFSGNTIYF. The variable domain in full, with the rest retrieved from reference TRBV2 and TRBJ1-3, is EPEVTQTPSHQVTQMGQEVILRCVPISNHLYFYWYRQILGQKVEFLVSFYNNEISEKSEIFDDQFSVERPDGSNFTLKIRSTKLEDSAMYFCASSEAEAFSGNTIYFGEGSWLTVV.